The source of this TCR beta chain is a study of shared clonotypes between healthy human individuals. In this sample, this clone turned up once. Libraries were prepared by immunoSEQ multiplex PCR; TCRdb keeps only in-frame clonotypes and omits some of them. The sample contains roughly 2 million clones, approximately 96% of which appear only once. The J segment lost 5 bases and the V segment lost 4 bases, leaving 8 bases of the junction unmatched. Germline values: CDR1 MGHDK, CDR2 SYGVNS. This CDR3 spans 15 amino acids. The sample comprised naive CD4+ T cells sorted from blood. Subset given: CD45RA+ positively selected. This rearrangement joins TRBV25-1 to TRBJ1-1, with TRBD1 matching over 9 bases. The clonotype comes from a man between 18 and 29 years old in good health. The CDR3 is CASSAVQGAVTEAFF. CDR3 in DNA: TGTGCCAGCAGTGCAGTACAGGGGGCCGTGACTGAAGCTTTCTTT.